The 29 T cell receptor beta chains in this list originate from one sample, sequenced in a study of T cells in Graves' hyperthyroidism and ophthalmopathy. RNA transcripts served as the template for amplifying TCR beta CDR3 regions. Carried out on the TCR CDR3, a first-round RT-PCR used the HTBI primer set. TCRdb independently ran MiXCR on the multiplex PCR reads; one entry per CDR3 protein. This table holds approximately 400,000 distinct CDR3 sequences, approximately 25% found once. The specimen was blood. Receptors were obtained from a man between 45 and 60 years old with Graves' hyperthyroidism.

The J gene is TRBJ1-2, the V gene TRBV7-9; 8 bases line up with TRBD1. Germline assignment: CDR1 SEHNR and CDR2 FQNEAQ (reference sequence). The CDR3 is made up of 14 amino acids. The junction had 7 bases not matched to a gene; V was cut back by 4 bases and J by 6 bases. The CDR3 sequence: CASSSPGQGNGYTF. CDR3 bases: TGTGCCAGCAGCTCCCCTGGACAGGGAAATGGCTACACCTTC.

As regards this clonotype: This sequence may be a read error, since a much larger clone differs from it by one base. This CDR3 reads CASRPTSGSIGEQSF. Here the CDR3 DNA reads TGTGCCAGCAGACCTACTAGCGGGAGTATCGGGGAGCAGTCCTTC. V usage is TRBV6-1 and J usage is TRBJ2-1; 11 positions match TRBD2. CDR1 and CDR2 (germline): MNHNS, SASEGT. The CDR3 sequence is 15 residues long.

V and J are TRBV6-5 and TRBJ2-7, with a weak D call TRBD2 (5 bases). V was pared by 0 bases and J by 0 bases, with 12 bases between. Looked up from germline, CDR1 is MNHEY and CDR2 is SVGAGI. The CDR3 spans 16 residues. In DNA form, the CDR3 reads TGTGCCAGCAGTTACTCTGCGGGCAGGAGCTCCTACGAGCAGTACTTC. It specifies CASSYSAGRSSYEQYF.

This chain uses TRBV10-3 with TRBJ1-5; tentatively, D is TRBD1 (5 bases). Trimming took 0 bases from V and 7 from J, leaving 25 bases between them. The germline V gene has CDR1 ENHRY and CDR2 SYGVKD. The CDR3 is 19 residues long. CDR3 sequence reads: CAISESGEGQRVPGQPQHF. DNA of the CDR3: TGTGCCATCAGTGAGTCGGGGGAAGGTCAGCGGGTCCCCGGGCAGCCCCAGCATTTT.

This chain links TRBV2 with TRBJ1-5; 7 bases match TRBD1. Germline V gives CDR1 SNHLY, CDR2 FYNNEI. With 6 bases clipped from V and 4 bases from J, the junction kept 9 bases outside the gene matches. This CDR3 has 15 residues. This CDR3 is CASRSRDSLNQPQHF. DNA for the CDR3: TGTGCCAGCAGAAGCCGGGACAGTCTAAATCAGCCCCAGCATTTT.

The table lists this clonotype with many counts. The chain links TRBV3-1 to TRBJ2-3, with 10 bases fitting TRBD2. The J segment lost 5 bases and the V segment lost 3 bases, leaving 2 bases of the junction unmatched. The CDR3 sequence is 14 residues long. Germline-derived CDR1 and CDR2 are LGHDT and YNNKEL (reference sequence). CDR3 sequence: CASSQGTSVDTQYF. As DNA, the CDR3 is TGTGCCAGCAGCCAGGGGACTAGCGTAGATACGCAGTATTTT.

In this sample, this clonotype turned up a few times. This chain uses TRBV7-3 with TRBJ2-5, with 7 bases identical to TRBD2. The germline V gene has CDR1 SGHTA and CDR2 FQGTGA. This CDR3 region has 15 residues. The V segment lost 0 bases and the J segment 5 bases; nucleotides outside the gene matches: 6. DNA of the CDR3: TGTGCCAGCAGCTTAACTGGCGGGAGTGGCGAGACCCAGTACTTC. It encodes CASSLTGGSGETQYF.

This sequence joins TRBV15 and TRBJ1-4, with unresolved D. This CDR3 has 16 amino acids. Per the germline V gene, CDR1 is LNHNV and CDR2 is YYDKDF (reference sequence). Deletions cut 5 bases from V and 4 bases from J, with 17 bases between. CDR3 sequence (DNA): TGTGCCACCAGCGCTGTCCGGTTTGCCTTTAATGAAAAACTGTTTTTT. Translation: CATSAVRFAFNEKLFF.

This sequence joins TRBV5-6 and TRBJ2-7, with 7 bases aligning to TRBD2. The CDR3 is 15 residues long. J lost 5 bases, V lost 2 bases, and 10 bases had no gene match. Germline V CDR1 and CDR2: SGHDT, YYEEEE. The chain's CDR3 is CASSFRGRALHEQYF. DNA for the CDR3: TGTGCCAGCAGCTTCCGTGGGAGGGCCCTCCACGAGCAGTACTTC.

This clonotype came up many times. The V call is TRBV28, the J call TRBJ2-7, with TRBD2 matching 9 bases. CDR3 size: 16 residues. CDR1 MDHEN and CDR2 SYDVKM come from the germline V gene. The V segment lost 6 bases and the J segment 4 bases; nucleotides outside the gene matches: 13. CDR3 nucleotide sequence: TGTGCCAGCAGGCTCTCTGGCGGGAGGGCCGGGTACGAGCAGTACTTC. As protein: CASRLSGGRAGYEQYF.

The rearrangement links TRBV15 to TRBJ2-7; 7 bases line up with TRBD1. With V trimmed by 2 bases and J by 3 bases, 7 bases remained unmatched. The CDR3 consists of 15 residues. Germline-derived CDR1 and CDR2 are LNHNV and YYDKDF (reference sequence). CDR3 DNA: TGTGCCACCAGCAGATCCAGGGACAGCCGCTACGAGCAGTACTTC. Encoded protein: CATSRSRDSRYEQYF.

J is TRBJ2-2 and V is TRBV9; TRBD1 agrees at 9 bases. The germline CDR1 and CDR2 sequences are SGDLS and YYNGEE. Losses at the gene ends were 5 bases for V and 6 bases for J; bases not matched to a gene: 5. CDR3 length: 14 amino acids. CDR3 region: CASRRTGASGELFF. CDR3 in DNA: TGTGCCAGCAGGCGGACAGGGGCGTCCGGGGAGCTGTTTTTT.

V is TRBV5-1 and J is TRBJ1-1, with a tentative D call TRBD1 (5 bases). CDR1 SGHRS and CDR2 YFSETQ come from the germline V gene. The V end was cut by 0 bases, the J end by 5 bases, with 17 bases between. The CDR3 is made up of 16 amino acids. The CDR3 loop reads CASSLVAAGTRTEAFF. CDR3 nucleotides: TGCGCCAGCAGCTTGGTAGCGGCAGGGACCCGAACTGAAGCTTTCTTT.

Ten or more counts support this clonotype. The chain is built from TRBV11-2 and TRBJ1-1, with no clear D. Per the germline V gene, CDR1 is SGHAT and CDR2 is FQNNGV. This CDR3 region has 13 residues. V lost 0 bases and J lost 5, with 7 bases in between. The CDR3 spells CASSLDVYTEAFF. CDR3 nucleotides: TGTGCCAGCAGCTTAGACGTGTATACTGAAGCTTTCTTT.

V is TRBV12-3 or TRBV12-4 and J is TRBJ2-4; no reliable D call. The CDR3 consists of 10 residues. The V and J ends lost 1 base and 9 bases respectively, with 1 base between them. This CDR3 reads CASSLGIQYF. The CDR3 DNA is TGTGCCAGCAGTTTAGGCATTCAGTACTTC.

The gene calls are TRBV2 and TRBJ1-1; D not resolved. The CDR3 runs to 14 residues. Per the germline V gene, CDR1 is SNHLY and CDR2 is FYNNEI. V was clipped by 1 base and J by 8 bases, with 14 bases between them. CDR3: CASSEGDQIGEAFF. The DNA of the CDR3 is TGTGCCAGCAGTGAAGGAGACCAGATCGGGGAAGCTTTCTTT.

Only a few counts were recorded for this clonotype. V is TRBV20-1 and J is TRBJ1-4, with unresolved D. This CDR3 comprises 13 residues. Germline V lookup: CDR1 DFQATT, CDR2 SNEGSKA (reference sequence). CDR3 sequence: CSVRGQTNEKLFF. The DNA of the CDR3 is TGCAGCGTCAGAGGGCAGACTAATGAAAAACTGTTTTTT.

The chain carries TRBV27 and TRBJ2-2; D ambiguous. CDR1 and CDR2 (germline): MNHEY, SMNVEV (reference sequence). This CDR3 comprises 14 residues. Deletions cut 5 bases from V and 6 bases from J, with 13 bases between. Written as DNA, the CDR3 is TGTGCCAGCAGTCAAGGATTGGAGCCCGGGGAGCTGTTTTTT. This translates into CASSQGLEPGELFF.

This clonotype was detected ten times or more. The genes are TRBV7-2 and TRBJ2-1; TRBD2 aligns across 11 bases. Losses at the gene ends were 1 base for V and 8 bases for J; bases not matched to a gene: 4. CDR1 SGHTA and CDR2 FQGNSA come from the germline V gene. The CDR3 has 15 amino acids. CDR3: CASSLGSSGRYEQFF. Written as DNA, the CDR3 is TGTGCCAGCAGCTTAGGGTCTAGCGGGAGGTATGAGCAGTTCTTC.

This clonotype appeared many times. The chain couples TRBV28 to TRBJ2-7, with D possibly being TRBD2 (5 bases). This CDR3 has 13 amino acids. The V end lost 7 bases, the J end lost 7 bases, and 17 bases lay between the germline ends. Germline V CDR1 and CDR2: MDHEN, SYDVKM. The CDR3 reads CASNPAGGEEQYF. The DNA of the CDR3 is TGTGCCAGCAATCCAGCAGGTGGGGAGGAGCAGTACTTC. Full variable domain (rest looked up from reference TRBV28 and TRBJ2-7): DVKVTQSSRYLVKRTGEKVFLECVQDMDHENMFWYRQDPGLGLRLIYFSYDVKMKEKGDIPEGYSVSREKKERFSLILESASTNQTSMYLCASNPAGGEEQYFGPGTRLTVT.

The chain couples TRBV6-1 to TRBJ2-7; the match to TRBD2 covers 7 bases. Trimming took 6 bases from V and 2 from J; bases not matched to a gene: 10. The CDR3 length is 15 residues. Germline V gene sequence: CDR1 MNHNS, CDR2 SASEGT. The CDR3 sequence: CASSSIGTTTYEQYF. The CDR3 region has the DNA TGTGCCAGCAGCTCAATCGGGACTACAACCTACGAGCAGTACTTC.

Only a few counts were recorded for this clonotype. V and J are TRBV5-1 and TRBJ2-7; unclear D gene. Germline V CDR1 and CDR2: SGHRS, YFSETQ. This CDR3 contains 14 residues. V shed 1 base and J shed 2 bases, with 10 bases lying between them. In DNA, the CDR3 is TGCGCCAGCAGCTTGTCCACGTTGGCCTACGAGCAGTACTTC. Translation: CASSLSTLAYEQYF.

A few counts support this clonotype. This chain uses TRBV7-9 with TRBJ1-5; 7 bases match TRBD1. V was pared by 5 bases and J by 4 bases, with 8 bases of the junction left unmatched. This CDR3 is built from 15 residues. Looked up from germline, CDR1 is SEHNR and CDR2 is FQNEAQ (reference sequence). The CDR3 reads CASSDSTGLNQPQHF. Here the CDR3 DNA reads TGTGCCAGCAGCGACTCGACAGGGTTGAATCAGCCCCAGCATTTT. Complete variable domain (other parts from reference TRBV7-9 and TRBJ1-5): DTGVSQNPRHKITKRGQNVTFRCDPISEHNRLYWYRQTLGQGPEFLTYFQNEAQLEKSRLLSDRFSAERPKGSFSTLEIQRTEQGDSAMYLCASSDSTGLNQPQHFGDGTRLSIL.

This clonotype was seen repeatedly, ten times or more. V and J are TRBV11-2 and TRBJ2-3; D uncertain. Trimming took off 8 bases at V and 6 bases at J, with 9 bases between the two ends. Germline lookup yields CDR1 SGHAT and CDR2 FQNNGV. The CDR3 extends over 11 amino acids. This CDR3 reads CASRFRDTQYF. The CDR3 nucleotides read TGTGCCAGCCGGTTTCGGGATACGCAGTATTTT.

CDR3 residues: CASRGGPGDTEAFF. The CDR3 DNA reads TGTGCCAGCAGAGGGGGGCCTGGGGACACTGAAGCTTTCTTT. V gene TRBV28 combines with J gene TRBJ1-1, with D possibly matching TRBD1 (6 bases). With 6 bases removed from V and 3 bases from J, the gap between germline ends came to 14 bases. The germline V gene encodes CDR1 MDHEN and CDR2 SYDVKM. The CDR3 loop spans 14 amino acids.

Many counts were recorded for this clonotype. The gene calls are TRBV20-1 and TRBJ2-7; 13 bases line up with TRBD2. The length of the CDR3 is 14 residues. The trim removed 2 bases at V and 5 bases at J, leaving 3 bases unmatched. Germline V gives CDR1 DFQATT, CDR2 SNEGSKA (reference sequence). CDR3 in amino acids: CSARTSGRAHEQYF. The CDR3 region has the DNA TGCAGTGCTAGAACTAGCGGGAGGGCCCACGAGCAGTACTTC.

This clonotype was observed many times. The rearrangement joins TRBV2 to TRBJ2-7; D possibly corresponds to TRBD2 (5 bases). The V gene's germline CDR1 is SNHLY and CDR2 FYNNEI. Trimming removed 4 bases from V and 6 bases from J, with 13 bases in between. This CDR3 has 13 amino acids. Written as DNA, the CDR3 is TGTGCCAGCAGTGGCCTAGCCTCATCCGAGCAGTACTTC. It specifies CASSGLASSEQYF.

The CDR3, as DNA: TGTGCCAGCAGTTTTGGCCTGGGGGTGAATCAGCCCCAGCATTTT. The encoded protein is CASSFGLGVNQPQHF. J is TRBJ1-5 and V is TRBV27; maybe TRBD1 (5 bases). CDR3 length equals 15 residues. V was cut by 3 bases and J by 4 bases, with 13 bases left in between. Looked up from germline, CDR1 is MNHEY and CDR2 is SMNVEV (reference sequence).

The table lists this clonotype with a few counts. The genes are TRBV27 and TRBJ2-3, with 7 bases matching TRBD2. V was clipped by 0 bases and J by 4 bases; unmatched bases: 7. This CDR3 is built from 16 residues. In germline, CDR1 is MNHEY, CDR2 SMNVEV (reference sequence). The CDR3 nucleotides read TGTGCCAGCAGTTTATCAATCTGGGGAGGGCCAGATACGCAGTATTTT. Its translation is CASSLSIWGGPDTQYF.